This is a list of T cell receptor beta chains from one sample in a study of Ad26.COV2.S vaccination and SARS-CoV-2 variants. Assay: immunoSEQ multiplex PCR; the TCRdb copy retains only in-frame clones and omits some. This repertoire shows 440,000 or so clones, about 92% found once; its top ten account for about 1.6%. The specimen comprised peripheral blood, sampled in a trial of Ad26.COV2.S vaccine versus placebo. The receptors derive from a person aged 18-60 years who received the Ad26.COV2.S COVID-19 vaccine or a placebo. Both conserved end residues are part of each CDR3. Each record gives: D gene, clone size, J gene, V gene, CDR3 DNA, CDR3 protein. The D gene is left open where the match is weak. The size field is filled for only some rows; it gives once, few, many or a size class.

d_call: TRBD1; clone_size: NA; j_call: TRBJ2-7; v_call: TRBV11-2; cdr3_nt: TGTGCCAGCAGCAAAAGCCGGGCGTCTGGACAGGGTATGAGGTACGAGCAGTACTTC; cdr3_aa: CASSKSRASGQGMRYEQYF
d_call: NA; clone_size: NA; j_call: TRBJ2-2; v_call: TRBV28; cdr3_nt: TGTGCCAGCAGTCTAAGGACGGAGAACACCGGGGAGCTGTTTTTT; cdr3_aa: CASSLRTENTGELFF
d_call: NA; clone_size: NA; j_call: TRBJ2-2; v_call: TRBV21-1; cdr3_nt: TGTGCCAGCAGCGCTTTAGGGGCTAGCGGGGGAGACACCGGGGAGCTGTTTTTT; cdr3_aa: CASSALGASGGDTGELFF
d_call: TRBD2; clone_size: NA; j_call: TRBJ2-7; v_call: TRBV5-5; cdr3_nt: TGTGCCAGCAGACCTAGCGGGGGGGCTTTTTACGAGCAGTACTTC; cdr3_aa: CASRPSGGAFYEQYF
d_call: NA; clone_size: NA; j_call: TRBJ2-7; v_call: TRBV5-6; cdr3_nt: TGTGCCAGCACCTCCGGGACCGCCTACGAGCAGTACTTC; cdr3_aa: CASTSGTAYEQYF
d_call: NA; clone_size: few; j_call: TRBJ1-2; v_call: TRBV29-1; cdr3_nt: TGCAGCGTTTTCCCGGAGAGGGTAGAGAACTATGGCTACACCTTC; cdr3_aa: CSVFPERVENYGYTF
d_call: TRBD1; clone_size: NA; j_call: TRBJ1-2; v_call: TRBV28; cdr3_nt: TGTGCCAGCAGCCCAGGAGGGACAGAATCTGGCTACACCTTC; cdr3_aa: CASSPGGTESGYTF
d_call: TRBD1; clone_size: NA; j_call: TRBJ1-4; v_call: TRBV6-6; cdr3_nt: TGTGCCAGCAGTGAGGGACAGGGGAAGGAAAAACTGTTTTTT; cdr3_aa: CASSEGQGKEKLFF
d_call: TRBD2; clone_size: once; j_call: TRBJ2-5; v_call: TRBV7-9; cdr3_nt: TGTGCCAGCAGCTTTAGCGGGGGGTTAAAGACCCAGTACTTC; cdr3_aa: CASSFSGGLKTQYF
d_call: NA; clone_size: NA; j_call: TRBJ1-1; v_call: TRBV18; cdr3_nt: TGTGCCAGCTCACCACAATACACTGAAGCTTTCTTT; cdr3_aa: CASSPQYTEAFF
d_call: NA; clone_size: NA; j_call: TRBJ1-6; v_call: TRBV4-1; cdr3_nt: TGCGCCAGCAGCGACAGCAGGGATTCCAATTCACCCCTCCACTTT; cdr3_aa: CASSDSRDSNSPLHF
d_call: TRBD1; clone_size: few; j_call: TRBJ1-6; v_call: TRBV27; cdr3_nt: TGTGCCAGCACCCTCGGGACAGGGCATTCACCCCTCCACTTT; cdr3_aa: CASTLGTGHSPLHF
d_call: NA; clone_size: NA; j_call: TRBJ1-6; v_call: TRBV15; cdr3_nt: TGTGCCACCAGCAGAGATGGGGGGAATCGACCCCTCCACTTT; cdr3_aa: CATSRDGGNRPLHF
d_call: TRBD1; clone_size: NA; j_call: TRBJ1-3; v_call: TRBV7-8; cdr3_nt: TGTGCCAGCAGCCTGGACAGGGTGCCGGGAAACACCATATATTTT; cdr3_aa: CASSLDRVPGNTIYF
d_call: NA; clone_size: NA; j_call: TRBJ1-4; v_call: TRBV7-9; cdr3_nt: TGTGCCAGCAGCTTAGCGGAGGGTGGGGAAAAACTGTTTTTT; cdr3_aa: CASSLAEGGEKLFF
d_call: NA; clone_size: NA; j_call: TRBJ2-7; v_call: TRBV4-3; cdr3_nt: TGCGCCAGCAGCCTGAGATTGACCTACGAGCAGTACTTC; cdr3_aa: CASSLRLTYEQYF
d_call: NA; clone_size: NA; j_call: TRBJ2-5; v_call: TRBV11-2; cdr3_nt: TGTGCCAGCAGCCCTGGGTGGCAGGACGGAGAGACCCAGTACTTC; cdr3_aa: CASSPGWQDGETQYF
d_call: NA; clone_size: NA; j_call: TRBJ2-7; v_call: TRBV5-5; cdr3_nt: TGTGCCAGCAGCTTAGAAGGATCCTACGAGCAGTACTTC; cdr3_aa: CASSLEGSYEQYF
d_call: NA; clone_size: NA; j_call: TRBJ2-3; v_call: TRBV7-2; cdr3_nt: TGTGCCAGCAACCGACTTACTAGCACAGATACGCAGTATTTT; cdr3_aa: CASNRLTSTDTQYF
d_call: NA; clone_size: once; j_call: TRBJ1-2; v_call: TRBV7-9; cdr3_nt: TGTGCCAGCAGCCGCTTGTGGGGTCTTGAAGGCTACACCTTC; cdr3_aa: CASSRLWGLEGYTF
d_call: NA; clone_size: NA; j_call: TRBJ2-7; v_call: TRBV10-3; cdr3_nt: TGTGCCATCAGTGAGGCCAAGGACTACGAGCAGTACTTC; cdr3_aa: CAISEAKDYEQYF
d_call: NA; clone_size: NA; j_call: TRBJ1-1; v_call: TRBV19; cdr3_nt: TGTGCCAGTAGTATAACGGGGAACACTGAAGCTTTCTTT; cdr3_aa: CASSITGNTEAFF
d_call: NA; clone_size: NA; j_call: TRBJ2-7; v_call: TRBV5-8; cdr3_nt: TGTGCCAGCAGCTTGGTGGGCAGGGTCGCAGACGAGCAGTACTTC; cdr3_aa: CASSLVGRVADEQYF
d_call: NA; clone_size: NA; j_call: TRBJ1-3; v_call: TRBV21-1; cdr3_nt: TGTGCCAGCAGCAAGGACAATAGAAACACCATATATTTT; cdr3_aa: CASSKDNRNTIYF
d_call: TRBD1; clone_size: NA; j_call: TRBJ2-2; v_call: TRBV27; cdr3_nt: TGTGCCAGCAGTAGAGGACAGGGTTATGACACCGGGGAGCTGTTTTTT; cdr3_aa: CASSRGQGYDTGELFF
d_call: NA; clone_size: NA; j_call: TRBJ1-2; v_call: TRBV3-1/TRBV3-2; cdr3_nt: TGTGCCAGCAGCCCTCAGGTCTATGGGGGCTACACCTTC; cdr3_aa: CASSPQVYGGYTF
d_call: NA; clone_size: NA; j_call: TRBJ1-2; v_call: TRBV6-2/TRBV6-3; cdr3_nt: TGTGCCAGCAGTTCCTGGACGGTAACTAACTATGGCTACACCTTC; cdr3_aa: CASSSWTVTNYGYTF
d_call: NA; clone_size: NA; j_call: TRBJ1-1; v_call: TRBV30; cdr3_nt: TGTGCCTGGAGTGTCTCGGACAGATTGAACACTGAAGCTTTCTTT; cdr3_aa: CAWSVSDRLNTEAFF
d_call: TRBD2; clone_size: NA; j_call: TRBJ2-7; v_call: TRBV6-4; cdr3_nt: TGTGCCAGCAGTGGGACTAGCCTGAGGGTTTACGAGCAGTACTTC; cdr3_aa: CASSGTSLRVYEQYF
d_call: NA; clone_size: NA; j_call: TRBJ1-6; v_call: TRBV7-2; cdr3_nt: TGTGCCAGCAGCTCTTGGACTGGCTCACCCCTCCACTTT; cdr3_aa: CASSSWTGSPLHF
d_call: NA; clone_size: NA; j_call: TRBJ1-4; v_call: TRBV11-2; cdr3_nt: TGTGCGGGGGGGACGGGTGAAAAACTGTTTTTT; cdr3_aa: CAGGTGEKLFF
d_call: NA; clone_size: NA; j_call: TRBJ1-5; v_call: TRBV5-8; cdr3_nt: TGTGCCAGCAGCTTCGGGTCTAATCAGCCCCAGCATTTT; cdr3_aa: CASSFGSNQPQHF
d_call: NA; clone_size: once; j_call: TRBJ2-3; v_call: TRBV4-3; cdr3_nt: TGCGCCAGCAGCCACAAAGCCGAGAACAGATACACAGATACGCAGTATTTT; cdr3_aa: CASSHKAENRYTDTQYF
d_call: NA; clone_size: NA; j_call: TRBJ2-5; v_call: TRBV14; cdr3_nt: TGTGCCAGCAGCCCACGGAGGTACCAAGAGACCCAGTACTTC; cdr3_aa: CASSPRRYQETQYF
d_call: NA; clone_size: NA; j_call: TRBJ1-6; v_call: TRBV12-3/TRBV12-4; cdr3_nt: TGTGCCAGCAGTTTGCAGGGGTTGACCCTCCACTTT; cdr3_aa: CASSLQGLTLHF
d_call: NA; clone_size: NA; j_call: TRBJ2-1; v_call: TRBV19; cdr3_nt: TGTGCCAGTAGTATCTTCGGGGGCGCGGACAATGAGCAGTTCTTC; cdr3_aa: CASSIFGGADNEQFF
d_call: TRBD1; clone_size: NA; j_call: TRBJ2-5; v_call: TRBV10-1; cdr3_nt: TGCGCCAGCAGTATGGACAGGGGAGCAGGAGAGACCCAGTACTTC; cdr3_aa: CASSMDRGAGETQYF
d_call: NA; clone_size: NA; j_call: TRBJ2-1; v_call: TRBV5-6; cdr3_nt: TGTGCCAGCAGCAAAGGGGGGGATGAGCAGTTCTTC; cdr3_aa: CASSKGGDEQFF
d_call: NA; clone_size: NA; j_call: TRBJ1-1; v_call: TRBV9; cdr3_nt: TGTGCCAGCAGCGTCATCCCCGGACAGATTAACACTGAAGCTTTCTTT; cdr3_aa: CASSVIPGQINTEAFF
d_call: NA; clone_size: NA; j_call: TRBJ1-1; v_call: TRBV7-2; cdr3_nt: TGTGCCAGCAGCTTAATCGCAGACACTGAAGCTTTCTTT; cdr3_aa: CASSLIADTEAFF
d_call: NA; clone_size: once; j_call: TRBJ2-7; v_call: TRBV9; cdr3_nt: TGTGCCCTCGTTAGGGGGGACTCCTACGAGCAGTACTTC; cdr3_aa: CALVRGDSYEQYF
d_call: TRBD1; clone_size: NA; j_call: TRBJ1-4; v_call: TRBV7-2; cdr3_nt: TGTGCCAGCGCCACAGGGGCAACTAATGAAAAACTGTTTTTT; cdr3_aa: CASATGATNEKLFF
d_call: TRBD2; clone_size: NA; j_call: TRBJ2-1; v_call: TRBV12-3/TRBV12-4; cdr3_nt: TGTGCCAGCAGCGGGGGGGTGGACAATGAGCAGTTCTTC; cdr3_aa: CASSGGVDNEQFF
d_call: NA; clone_size: NA; j_call: TRBJ1-5; v_call: TRBV6-2/TRBV6-3; cdr3_nt: TGTGCCAGCAGTTTGGGACTGTTGCTTCAGCCCCAGCATTTT; cdr3_aa: CASSLGLLLQPQHF
d_call: TRBD1; clone_size: NA; j_call: TRBJ1-1; v_call: TRBV7-2; cdr3_nt: TGTGCCAGCAGCTACACCCGGGACAGGGACCTGAACACTGAAGCTTTCTTT; cdr3_aa: CASSYTRDRDLNTEAFF
d_call: TRBD1; clone_size: NA; j_call: TRBJ2-7; v_call: TRBV19; cdr3_nt: TGTGCCAGTAGCTTCCGGGACAGGGGTGCGCAGTACTTC; cdr3_aa: CASSFRDRGAQYF
d_call: TRBD2; clone_size: NA; j_call: TRBJ2-7; v_call: TRBV19; cdr3_nt: TGTGCCAGTAGTATAGGGGCTAGCGGGGAGTACGAGCAGTACTTC; cdr3_aa: CASSIGASGEYEQYF
d_call: NA; clone_size: NA; j_call: TRBJ2-1; v_call: TRBV21-1; cdr3_nt: TGTGCCAGTCCTGACCGTGTTAAGGCCGATGGTTCGGGGGGCCGGTCCCACTCCTACAATGAGCAGTTCTTC; cdr3_aa: CASPDRVKADGSGGRSHSYNEQFF
d_call: TRBD1; clone_size: NA; j_call: TRBJ2-2; v_call: TRBV5-1; cdr3_nt: TGCGCCAGCAGCAACAGGACAGGTTACACCGGGGAGCTGTTTTTT; cdr3_aa: CASSNRTGYTGELFF
d_call: TRBD1; clone_size: NA; j_call: TRBJ1-1; v_call: TRBV15; cdr3_nt: TGTGCCACCAGCAGGGGAGGGGGCGCGTACACTGAAGCTTTCTTT; cdr3_aa: CATSRGGGAYTEAFF
d_call: TRBD1; clone_size: NA; j_call: TRBJ2-2; v_call: TRBV11-2; cdr3_nt: TGTGCCAGCAGCTTAGATAGGGACAGAACCAACACCGGGGAGCTGTTTTTT; cdr3_aa: CASSLDRDRTNTGELFF
d_call: NA; clone_size: NA; j_call: TRBJ2-1; v_call: TRBV11-3; cdr3_nt: TGTGCCAGCAGCTTAGGGCAATACAATGAGCAGTTCTTC; cdr3_aa: CASSLGQYNEQFF
d_call: NA; clone_size: NA; j_call: TRBJ2-2; v_call: TRBV30; cdr3_nt: TGTGCCTGGACTTGGGGGGAAGGAAGCGGGGAGCTGTTTTTT; cdr3_aa: CAWTWGEGSGELFF
d_call: TRBD1; clone_size: few; j_call: TRBJ1-1; v_call: TRBV19; cdr3_nt: TGTGCCAGTAGCCCAATGCAGGGGGCGAACGCTTTCTTT; cdr3_aa: CASSPMQGANAFF
d_call: NA; clone_size: NA; j_call: TRBJ1-2; v_call: TRBV5-1; cdr3_nt: TGCGCCAGCAGCTTGGCCCCCCTCTTGGAATATGGCTACACCTTC; cdr3_aa: CASSLAPLLEYGYTF